These T cell receptor beta chains were read from a single sample in a study of CD8 T cells in Susac syndrome. TCRdb passed the immunoSEQ multiplex PCR reads through MiXCR, listing each CDR3 protein once. Of some 300,000 distinct CDR3 sequences listed, 70% to 90% are singletons. The sequenced sample was CD8+ T cells from PBMCs. These receptors all come from a human donor with multiple sclerosis. Both conserved end residues are part of each CDR3. A D gene is named only where the DNA matches it firmly. Clone size is given for some rows only: seen once, a few or many times, or a class if the clone is expanded.

clone_size: -; j_call: TRBJ2-3; d_call: TRBD2; v_call: TRBV2; cdr3_aa: CASTAGDLDTQYF; cdr3_nt: TGTGCCAGCACAGCGGGAGATCTAGATACGCAGTATTTT
clone_size: -; j_call: TRBJ1-6; d_call: -; v_call: TRBV6-4; cdr3_aa: CASSDSEDAPLHF; cdr3_nt: TGTGCCAGCAGTGACTCAGAAGATGCACCCCTCCACTTT
clone_size: few; j_call: TRBJ2-5; d_call: -; v_call: TRBV6-1; cdr3_aa: CASIGPQETQYF; cdr3_nt: TGTGCCAGCATAGGACCTCAAGAGACCCAGTACTTC
clone_size: -; j_call: TRBJ2-3; d_call: TRBD2; v_call: TRBV2; cdr3_aa: CASSPLAGVSTDTQYF; cdr3_nt: TGTGCCAGCAGCCCACTAGCGGGGGTTAGCACAGATACGCAGTATTTT
clone_size: once; j_call: TRBJ1-3; d_call: -; v_call: TRBV20-1; cdr3_aa: CSARDRKGDSGNTIYF; cdr3_nt: TGCAGTGCTAGAGATAGGAAGGGGGACTCTGGAAACACCATATATTTT
clone_size: -; j_call: TRBJ2-1; d_call: -; v_call: TRBV7-9; cdr3_aa: CASSLVRSNEQFF; cdr3_nt: TGTGCCAGCAGCTTAGTCCGCAGCAATGAGCAGTTCTTC
clone_size: -; j_call: TRBJ2-3; d_call: -; v_call: TRBV28; cdr3_aa: CASSFIASVPDTQYF; cdr3_nt: TGTGCCAGCAGTTTTATTGCTAGCGTTCCAGATACGCAGTATTTT
clone_size: once; j_call: TRBJ2-7; d_call: TRBD2; v_call: TRBV5-1; cdr3_aa: CASSVRLAGARYEQYF; cdr3_nt: TGCGCCAGCAGCGTGAGACTAGCGGGAGCTCGCTACGAGCAGTACTTC
clone_size: -; j_call: TRBJ2-1; d_call: TRBD2; v_call: TRBV12-3/TRBV12-4; cdr3_aa: CASSLLVAGGLQFF; cdr3_nt: TGTGCCAGCAGTTTATTGGTAGCGGGGGGGTTGCAGTTCTTC
clone_size: -; j_call: TRBJ2-1; d_call: TRBD2; v_call: TRBV11-2; cdr3_aa: CASSLGLAAHNEQFF; cdr3_nt: TGTGCCAGCAGCTTAGGGCTAGCGGCCCACAATGAGCAGTTCTTC
clone_size: -; j_call: TRBJ2-7; d_call: -; v_call: TRBV10-3; cdr3_aa: CAISARAGRFEQYF; cdr3_nt: TGTGCCATCAGTGCCAGGGCAGGTCGTTTCGAGCAGTACTTC
clone_size: -; j_call: TRBJ2-2; d_call: -; v_call: TRBV27; cdr3_aa: CASSLSPQEWGAGELFF; cdr3_nt: TGTGCCAGCAGTTTATCTCCTCAGGAGTGGGGGGCCGGGGAGCTGTTTTTT
clone_size: once; j_call: TRBJ2-2; d_call: -; v_call: TRBV7-3; cdr3_aa: CASSLEGLTGELFF; cdr3_nt: TGTGCCAGCAGCTTGGAGGGTCTTACCGGGGAGCTGTTTTTT
clone_size: -; j_call: TRBJ2-1; d_call: TRBD1; v_call: TRBV11-2; cdr3_aa: CASSATGNNEQFF; cdr3_nt: TGTGCCAGCAGCGCGACAGGGAACAATGAGCAGTTCTTC
clone_size: -; j_call: TRBJ2-7; d_call: TRBD2; v_call: TRBV23-1; cdr3_aa: CASSQTGGYHSYEQYF; cdr3_nt: TGCGCCAGCAGTCAAACGGGGGGTTACCACTCCTACGAGCAGTACTTC
clone_size: -; j_call: TRBJ2-7; d_call: -; v_call: TRBV21-1; cdr3_aa: CASTRKNEQYF; cdr3_nt: TGTGCCAGTACTCGGAAAAACGAGCAGTACTTC
clone_size: -; j_call: TRBJ2-7; d_call: TRBD1; v_call: TRBV5-8; cdr3_aa: CASSSRPGQGSYEQYF; cdr3_nt: TGTGCCAGCAGCTCGCGGCCGGGACAGGGATCTTACGAGCAGTACTTC